This T cell receptor beta chain was observed in a study of PD-1 blockade in classical Hodgkin lymphoma. As for this clone: Its target is not known. One end of the junction is discordant with germline, which a read error may explain.

The CDR3 spans 11 residues. Germline assignment: CDR1 LNHDA and CDR2 SQIVND (reference sequence). The sample's time point: cycle 4 day 1 (C4D1), after more than 5 weeks of nivolumab. All patients relapsed after autologous stem cell transplantation, and brentuximab vedotin exposure varied. The patients, who had relapsed/refractory classical Hodgkin lymphoma, achieved best responses of complete response, partial response or progressive disease. Profiling relied on immunoSEQ multiplex PCR, and the TCRdb table lists in-frame clones only, not all of them. Of tens of thousands of clones listed, more than 80% are singletons. Regarding the study as a whole: Nivolumab initiated under 1 year post-ASCT led to patient exclusion. Whoever responded completely had baseline diversity much like that seen in newly diagnosed patients.

The source material was peripheral blood mononuclear cells (PBMCs), sampled before the fourth cycle of nivolumab. The origin of this receptor is a human donor with classical Hodgkin lymphoma. V and J are TRBV19 and TRBJ2-4, with TRBD2 identical over 10 bases. CDR3 nucleotide sequence: TGTGCCAGTAGTCTAGGAACTAGCGGGGTCTTC. This sequence encodes CASSLGTSGVF.